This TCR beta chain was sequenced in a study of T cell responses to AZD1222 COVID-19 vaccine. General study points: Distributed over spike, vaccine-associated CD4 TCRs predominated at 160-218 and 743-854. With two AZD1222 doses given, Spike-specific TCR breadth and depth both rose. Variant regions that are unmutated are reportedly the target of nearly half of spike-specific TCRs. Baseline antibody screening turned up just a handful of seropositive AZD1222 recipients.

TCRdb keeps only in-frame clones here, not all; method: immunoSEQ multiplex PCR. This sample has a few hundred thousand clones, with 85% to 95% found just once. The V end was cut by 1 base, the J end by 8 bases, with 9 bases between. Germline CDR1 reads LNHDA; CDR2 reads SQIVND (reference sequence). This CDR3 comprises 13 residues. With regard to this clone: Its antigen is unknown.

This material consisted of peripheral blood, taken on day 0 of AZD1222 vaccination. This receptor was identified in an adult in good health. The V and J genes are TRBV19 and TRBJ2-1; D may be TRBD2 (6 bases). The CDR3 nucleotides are TGTGCCAGTAGTATAGGTCGGGGGTATGAGCAGTTCTTC. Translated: CASSIGRGYEQFF.